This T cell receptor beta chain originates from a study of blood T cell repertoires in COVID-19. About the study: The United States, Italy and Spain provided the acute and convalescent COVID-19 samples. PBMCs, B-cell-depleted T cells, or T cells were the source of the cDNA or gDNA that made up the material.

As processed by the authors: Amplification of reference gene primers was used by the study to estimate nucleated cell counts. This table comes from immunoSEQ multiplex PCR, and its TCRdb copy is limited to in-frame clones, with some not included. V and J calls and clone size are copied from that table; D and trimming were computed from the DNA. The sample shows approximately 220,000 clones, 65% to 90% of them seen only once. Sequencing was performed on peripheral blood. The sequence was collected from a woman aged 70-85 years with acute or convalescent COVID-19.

The CDR3: CSASRVGAFF. The CDR3 DNA is TGCAGTGCTAGCAGGGTAGGCGCTTTCTTT. The genes are TRBV20-1 and TRBJ1-1; perhaps TRBD1 as D (5 bases). The germline gives CDR1 DFQATT, CDR2 SNEGSKA (reference sequence). Trimming left V 3 bases short and J 11 bases short, with 10 bases between. This CDR3 has 10 residues.